This T cell receptor (beta chain) was sequenced for a study of spatial heterogeneity in lung cancer. Overall study: Compared with alpha-chain sequences, beta-chain sequences were consistently detected in greater numbers.

In the library, each TCR cDNA molecule bore its own unique molecular identifier. TCRdb passed the 5' RACE reads through MiXCR, listing each CDR3 protein once. Here the sample spans approximately 40,000 distinct CDR3 sequences, 6% to 7.5% being singletons. Whole-study findings and limits: Compared with follow-up, resection was when ubiquitous expanded tumor TCRs appeared in blood more.

Time point described: sample taken at primary tumor resection. Material for sequencing was whole RNA from tumor, nontumor lung or frozen PBMC, left unsorted. Samples were obtained from approximately 76 donors, all untreated early-stage non-small cell lung cancer patients. The sample holds many counts of this clonotype. Its antigen is not identified. This clonotype originated in a female donor with early-stage non-small cell lung cancer. The source material was PBMCs, sampled at surgery.

The CDR3 nucleotides are TGCGCCAGCAGCTCAGGGGGCGCGAACACCGGGGAGCTGTTTTTT. Translating it yields CASSSGGANTGELFF. J is TRBJ2-2 and V is TRBV5-1; the match to TRBD1 covers 8 bases. V lost 3 bases and J lost 0; bases outside the gene matches: 1. The V gene's germline CDR1 is SGHRS and CDR2 YFSETQ. The CDR3 has 15 residues.